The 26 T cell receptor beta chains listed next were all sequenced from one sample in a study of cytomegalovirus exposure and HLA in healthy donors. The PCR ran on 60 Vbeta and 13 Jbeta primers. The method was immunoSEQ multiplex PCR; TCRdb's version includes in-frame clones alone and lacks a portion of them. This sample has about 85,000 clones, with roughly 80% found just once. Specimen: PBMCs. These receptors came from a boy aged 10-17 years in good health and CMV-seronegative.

The CDR3 region is CASGAATNQPQHF. The CDR3 DNA reads TGTGCCAGCGGGGCCGCCACCAATCAGCCCCAGCATTTT. The chain employs TRBV2 and TRBJ1-5, with a tentative D call TRBD1 (5 bases). V was shortened by 8 bases and J by 3 bases, with 11 bases between the two germline ends. This CDR3 has 13 residues. The V gene's germline CDR1 is SNHLY and CDR2 FYNNEI.

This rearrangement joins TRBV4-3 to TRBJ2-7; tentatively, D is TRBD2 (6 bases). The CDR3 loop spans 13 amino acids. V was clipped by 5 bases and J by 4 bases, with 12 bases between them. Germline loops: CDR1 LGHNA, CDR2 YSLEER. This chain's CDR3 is CASSWRAGYEQYF. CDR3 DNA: TGCGCCAGCAGCTGGAGGGCGGGATACGAGCAGTACTTC.

Here the CDR3 DNA reads TGTGCCAGCAGCGTAGCAGGGGTCGGAGCAGATACGCAGTATTTT. Translated: CASSVAGVGADTQYF. The V and J genes are TRBV9 and TRBJ2-3, with D tentatively TRBD1 (6 bases). The CDR3 totals 15 residues. Trimming cost V 0 bases and J 4 bases, with 12 bases left between them. CDR1 SGDLS and CDR2 YYNGEE come from the germline V gene.

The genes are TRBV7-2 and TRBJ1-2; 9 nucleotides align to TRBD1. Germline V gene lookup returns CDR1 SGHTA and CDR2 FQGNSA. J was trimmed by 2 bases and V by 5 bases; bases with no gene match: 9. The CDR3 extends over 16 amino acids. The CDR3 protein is CASSPQGGTGNYGYTF. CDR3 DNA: TGTGCCAGCAGCCCCCAGGGGGGGACAGGGAACTATGGCTACACCTTC.

CDR3 sequence reads: CAGGGSNQPQHF. As DNA, the CDR3 is TGTGCTGGGGGGGGGAGCAATCAGCCCCAGCATTTT. The J gene is TRBJ1-5, the V gene TRBV5-6, with D possibly TRBD1 on 5 matching bases. The CDR3 sequence is 12 residues long. Germline V gene data show CDR1 as SGHDT and CDR2 as YYEEEE.

This chain's CDR3 is CASSLAAGGLNTEAFF. The CDR3 DNA reads as TGTGCCAGCAGCTTGGCGGCAGGGGGACTGAACACTGAAGCTTTCTTT. This sequence joins TRBV5-6 and TRBJ1-1, with 7 bases lining up with TRBD1. CDR3 length equals 16 residues. Per germline, CDR1 SGHDT and CDR2 YYEEEE. J lost 0 bases, V lost 0 bases, and 5 bases had no gene match.

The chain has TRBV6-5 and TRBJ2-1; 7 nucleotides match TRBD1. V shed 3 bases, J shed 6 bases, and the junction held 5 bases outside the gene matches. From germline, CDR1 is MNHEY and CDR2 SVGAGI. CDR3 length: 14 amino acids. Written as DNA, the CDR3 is TGTGCCAGCAGTTATTCCAAGGGGGCCAATGAGCAGTTCTTC. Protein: CASSYSKGANEQFF.

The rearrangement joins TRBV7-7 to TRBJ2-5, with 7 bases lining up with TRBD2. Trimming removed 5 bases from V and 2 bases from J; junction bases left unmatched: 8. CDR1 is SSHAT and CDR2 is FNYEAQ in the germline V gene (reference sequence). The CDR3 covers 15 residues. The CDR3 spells CASSSLADLQETQYF. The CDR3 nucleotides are TGTGCCAGCAGCAGCCTAGCGGATTTACAAGAGACCCAGTACTTC.

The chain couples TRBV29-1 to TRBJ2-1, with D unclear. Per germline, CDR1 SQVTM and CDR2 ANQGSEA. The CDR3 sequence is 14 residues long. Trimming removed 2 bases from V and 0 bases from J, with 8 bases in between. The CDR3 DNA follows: TGCAGCGTTGAATACAGATCCTCCTACAATGAGCAGTTCTTC. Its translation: CSVEYRSSYNEQFF.

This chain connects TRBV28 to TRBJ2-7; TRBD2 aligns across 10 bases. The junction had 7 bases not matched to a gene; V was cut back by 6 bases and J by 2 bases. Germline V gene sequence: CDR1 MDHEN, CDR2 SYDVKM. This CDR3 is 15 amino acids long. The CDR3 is CASSEGLAETYEQYF. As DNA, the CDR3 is TGTGCCAGCAGCGAAGGACTAGCGGAGACCTACGAGCAGTACTTC.

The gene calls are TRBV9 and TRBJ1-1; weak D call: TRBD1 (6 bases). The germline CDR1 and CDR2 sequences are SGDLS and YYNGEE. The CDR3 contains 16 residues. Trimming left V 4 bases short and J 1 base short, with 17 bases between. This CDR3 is CASSPGGSLRNTEAFF. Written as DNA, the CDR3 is TGTGCCAGCAGCCCTGGGGGCAGCCTTAGGAACACTGAAGCTTTCTTT.

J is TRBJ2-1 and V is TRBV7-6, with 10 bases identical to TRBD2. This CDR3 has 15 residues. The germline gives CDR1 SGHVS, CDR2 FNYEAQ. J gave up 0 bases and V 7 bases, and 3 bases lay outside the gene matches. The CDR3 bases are TGTGCCAGCAATCCTAGCGGGAGCTCCTACAATGAGCAGTTCTTC. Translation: CASNPSGSSYNEQFF.

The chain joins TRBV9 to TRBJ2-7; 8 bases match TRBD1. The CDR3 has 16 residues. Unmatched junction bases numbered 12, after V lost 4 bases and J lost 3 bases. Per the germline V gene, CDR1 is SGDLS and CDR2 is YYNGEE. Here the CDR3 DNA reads TGTGCCAGCAGCCGGAACCCAGGGGGCGCAATCTACGAGCAGTACTTC. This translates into CASSRNPGGAIYEQYF.

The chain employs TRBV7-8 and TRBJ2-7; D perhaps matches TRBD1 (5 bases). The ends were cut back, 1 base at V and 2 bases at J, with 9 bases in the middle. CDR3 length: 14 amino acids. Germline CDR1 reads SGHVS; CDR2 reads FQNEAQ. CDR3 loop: CASSLVQGTYEQYF. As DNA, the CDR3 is TGTGCCAGCAGCTTAGTCCAGGGCACCTACGAGCAGTACTTC.

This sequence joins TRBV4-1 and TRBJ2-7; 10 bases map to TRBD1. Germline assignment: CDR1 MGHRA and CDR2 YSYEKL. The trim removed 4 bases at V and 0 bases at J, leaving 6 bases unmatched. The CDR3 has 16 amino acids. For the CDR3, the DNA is TGCGCCAGCAGCCGGCTGACAGGGGGCGGCTCCTACGAGCAGTACTTC. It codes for CASSRLTGGGSYEQYF.

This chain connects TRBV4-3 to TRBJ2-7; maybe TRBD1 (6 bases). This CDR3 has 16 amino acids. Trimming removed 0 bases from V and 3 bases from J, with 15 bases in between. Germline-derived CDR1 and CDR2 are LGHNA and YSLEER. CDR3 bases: TGCGCCAGCAGCCAAGAATACCAGGCAGGGGTCTACGAGCAGTACTTC. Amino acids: CASSQEYQAGVYEQYF.

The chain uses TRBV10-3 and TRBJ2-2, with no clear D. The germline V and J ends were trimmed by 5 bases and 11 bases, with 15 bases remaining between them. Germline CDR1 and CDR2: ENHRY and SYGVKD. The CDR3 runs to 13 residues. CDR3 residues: CAISSPEQFELFF. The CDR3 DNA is TGTGCCATCAGTAGTCCTGAACAGTTTGAGCTGTTTTTT.

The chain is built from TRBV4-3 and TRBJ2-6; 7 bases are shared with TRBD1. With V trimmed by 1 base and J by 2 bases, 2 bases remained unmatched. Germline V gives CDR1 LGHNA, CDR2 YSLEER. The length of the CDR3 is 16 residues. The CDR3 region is CASSQVDRAGANVLTF. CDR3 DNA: TGCGCCAGCAGCCAAGTTGACAGGGCTGGGGCCAACGTCCTGACTTTC.

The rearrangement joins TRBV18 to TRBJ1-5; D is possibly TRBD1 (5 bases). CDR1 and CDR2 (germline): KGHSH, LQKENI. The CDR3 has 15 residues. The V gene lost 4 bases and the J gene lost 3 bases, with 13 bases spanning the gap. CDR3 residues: CASSLTGGDNQPQHF. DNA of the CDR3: TGTGCCAGCTCACTCACGGGAGGGGACAATCAGCCCCAGCATTTT.

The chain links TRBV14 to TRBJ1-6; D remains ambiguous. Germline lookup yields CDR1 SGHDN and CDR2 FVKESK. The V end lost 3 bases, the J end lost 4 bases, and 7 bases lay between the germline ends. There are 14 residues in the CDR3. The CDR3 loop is CASSQGVYNSPLHF. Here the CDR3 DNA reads TGTGCCAGCAGCCAGGGAGTGTATAATTCACCCCTCCACTTT.

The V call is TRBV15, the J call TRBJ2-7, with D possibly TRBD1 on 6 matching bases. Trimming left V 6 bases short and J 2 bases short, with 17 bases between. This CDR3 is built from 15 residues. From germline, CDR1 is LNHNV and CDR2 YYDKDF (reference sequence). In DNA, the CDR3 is TGTGCCACCAGTGGGTGGGGGCCGCCCACCTACGAGCAGTACTTC. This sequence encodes CATSGWGPPTYEQYF. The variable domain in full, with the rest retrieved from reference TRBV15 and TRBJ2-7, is DAMVIQNPRYQVTQFGKPVTLSCSQTLNHNVMYWYQQKSSQAPKLLFHYYDKDFNNEADTPDNFQSRRPNTSFCFLDIRSPGLGDTAMYLCATSGWGPPTYEQYFGPGTRLTVT.

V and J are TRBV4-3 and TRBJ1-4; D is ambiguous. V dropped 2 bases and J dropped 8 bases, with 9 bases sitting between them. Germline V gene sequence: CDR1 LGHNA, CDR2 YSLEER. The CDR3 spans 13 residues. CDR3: CASSQIYGEKLFF. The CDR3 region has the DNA TGCGCCAGCAGCCAAATTTACGGGGAAAAACTGTTTTTT.

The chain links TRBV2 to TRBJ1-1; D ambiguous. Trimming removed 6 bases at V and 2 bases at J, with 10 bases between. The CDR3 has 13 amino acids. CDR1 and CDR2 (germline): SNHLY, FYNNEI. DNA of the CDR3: TGTGCCAGCAGGAAGGACTCAAACACTGAAGCTTTCTTT. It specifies CASRKDSNTEAFF.

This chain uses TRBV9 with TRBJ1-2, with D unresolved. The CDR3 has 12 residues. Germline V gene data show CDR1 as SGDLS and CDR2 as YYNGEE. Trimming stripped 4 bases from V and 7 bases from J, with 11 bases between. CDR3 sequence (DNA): TGTGCCAGCAGCCAGGAATTTGGTGGCTACACCTTC. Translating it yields CASSQEFGGYTF.

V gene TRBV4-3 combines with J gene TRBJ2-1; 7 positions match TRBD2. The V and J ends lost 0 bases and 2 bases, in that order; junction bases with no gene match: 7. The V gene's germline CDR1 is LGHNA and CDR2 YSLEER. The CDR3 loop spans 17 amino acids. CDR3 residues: CASSQDLGGSPYNEQFF. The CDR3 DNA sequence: TGCGCCAGCAGCCAAGATCTGGGCGGGAGCCCCTACAATGAGCAGTTCTTC.

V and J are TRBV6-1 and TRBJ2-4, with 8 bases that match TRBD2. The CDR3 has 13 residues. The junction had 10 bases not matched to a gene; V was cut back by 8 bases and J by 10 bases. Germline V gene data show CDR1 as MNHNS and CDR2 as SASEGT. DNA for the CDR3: TGTGCCAGCCGGCCGGGACTAGGGAATATTCAGTACTTC. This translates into CASRPGLGNIQYF.